The clone carrying this TCR beta chain was seen just once. This specimen belongs to a study of blood T cell repertoires in COVID-19. Overall study: Whether acute or convalescent, the COVID-19 samples came from the United States, Italy and Spain. Sources were T cells, B-cell-depleted T cells, or PBMCs; the material itself was cDNA or gDNA.

Study processing details: Reference gene primer amplification gave estimated nucleated cell counts. Libraries were prepared by immunoSEQ multiplex PCR; TCRdb keeps only in-frame clonotypes and omits some of them. The D gene and trimming were derived from the DNA, and the V and J assignments and clone size from that table. The sample lists 20,000 to 30,000 clones, about 90% occurring once. The germline V gene encodes CDR1 LGHNA and CDR2 YSLEER. Trimming left V 4 bases short and J 6 bases short, with 24 bases between. This CDR3 spans 17 amino acids. The V and J genes are TRBV4-3 and TRBJ2-5, with D possibly matching TRBD1 (5 bases). This receptor was taken from a man between 65 and 85 years old with acute or convalescent COVID-19. Sample: peripheral blood. The CDR3 here is CASSPPSAVRGVKTQYF. In DNA form, the CDR3 reads TGCGCCAGCAGCCCCCCCTCGGCCGTTAGGGGTGTGAAGACCCAGTACTTC.